This T cell receptor beta chain derives from a study of vaccination effects on CD4 cells after COVID-19. Isolating CD4+ T cells followed roughly ten days of culture. Worth noting for this clone: Its antigen is unidentified.

The CDR3 sequence is 16 residues long. J gave up 0 bases and V 4 bases, and 8 bases lay outside the gene matches. Germline V gene sequence: CDR1 SGHRS, CDR2 YFSETQ. Sequencing was performed with immunoSEQ multiplex PCR; in TCRdb, only in-frame clones are kept and a portion is missing. The sample records about 64,000 clones, approximately 72% being singletons. The V gene is TRBV5-1, the J gene TRBJ1-1, with 8 bases fitting TRBD1. The specimen comprised CD4+ T cells from PBMCs cultured without peptide, sampled before COVID-19 vaccination. The TCR comes from a human donor who had a prior SARS-CoV-2 infection. The CDR3 spells CASSLQGGHMNTEAFF. The DNA of the CDR3 is TGCGCCAGCAGCCTACAGGGGGGGCACATGAACACTGAAGCTTTCTTT.